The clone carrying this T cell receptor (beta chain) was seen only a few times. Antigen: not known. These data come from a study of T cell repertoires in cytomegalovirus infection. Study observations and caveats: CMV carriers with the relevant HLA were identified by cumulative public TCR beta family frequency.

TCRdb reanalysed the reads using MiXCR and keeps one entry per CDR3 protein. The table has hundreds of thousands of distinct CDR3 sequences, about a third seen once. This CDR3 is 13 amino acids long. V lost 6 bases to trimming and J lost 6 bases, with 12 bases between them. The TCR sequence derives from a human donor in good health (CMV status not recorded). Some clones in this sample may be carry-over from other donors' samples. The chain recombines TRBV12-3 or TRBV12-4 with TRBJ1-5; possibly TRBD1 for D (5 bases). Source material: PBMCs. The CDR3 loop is CASRHGRGQPQHF. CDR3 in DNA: TGTGCCAGCAGACACGGGAGGGGTCAGCCCCAGCATTTT.